What follows are 18 T cell receptor beta chains derived from one specimen sequenced in a study of vaccination and CD4 T cells after COVID-19 (dated by TCRdb to 2021 to 2024). No antigen has been identified for these receptors. The method was PCR. Reads for this sample came from an Illumina iSeq 100. TCR sequencing of DNA from cultured CD4+ T cells used the Oncomine TCR Beta short-read assay at the Johns Hopkins FTIC core. TCRdb redid the processing of the public reads, applying fastp at Q25 and MiXCR, and retained in-frame beta chains. For every CDR3 protein sequence, its rows merge into one entry that carries the most common genes and DNA. The sample yields more than 15,000 distinct CDR3 sequences; approximately 42% were counted once. The ten largest clonotypes hold roughly a quarter of the sample. Sample treatment or condition, as interpreted from the label and publication: approximately 9-day PBMC culture with coronavirus spike peptide pools or control peptides (ViraFEST assay).

Specimen: CD4+ T cells from blood, cultured in vitro, collected before SARS-CoV-2 vaccination. Every receptor here comes from a human donor who received a COVID-19 vaccine.

The CDR3 coding sequence is TGTGCCAGCAGCTTACAGGGTGATAATTCACCCCTCCACTTT. Translation gives CASSLQGDNSPLHF. V is TRBV7-9 and J is TRBJ1-6; D might be TRBD1 (5 bases). Per germline, CDR1 SEHNR and CDR2 FQNEAQ (reference sequence). The V and J ends lost 2 bases and 5 bases respectively, with 7 bases between them. This CDR3 is 14 amino acids long.

V is TRBV7-8 and J is TRBJ2-2, with 10 bases matching TRBD2. Germline V gene lookup returns CDR1 SGHVS and CDR2 FQNEAQ. With 5 bases clipped from V and 6 bases from J, the junction kept 18 bases outside the gene matches. The CDR3 contains 19 residues. The CDR3 spells CASSLRTGTSELRAGELFF. The CDR3 DNA is TGTGCCAGCAGCCTCCGAACCGGGACTAGCGAGTTGAGGGCCGGGGAGCTGTTTTTT. The full variable domain, completed using reference TRBV7-8 and TRBJ2-2, is GAGVSQSPRYKVAKRGQDVALRCDPISGHVSLFWYQQALGQGPEFLTYFQNEAQLDKSGLPSDRFFAERPEGSVSTLKIQRTQQEDSAVYLCASSLRTGTSELRAGELFFGEGSRLTVL.

The V gene is TRBV7-8, the J gene TRBJ1-1, with D possibly TRBD1 on 5 matching bases. Germline V gene lookup returns CDR1 SGHVS and CDR2 FQNEAQ. CDR3 length: 13 amino acids. Trimming took off 4 bases at V and 6 bases at J, with 12 bases between the two ends. The DNA for the CDR3 is TGTGCCAGCAGCTCCAGCGGGGGTGCTGAAGCTTTCTTT. Amino acids: CASSSSGGAEAFF.

This clonotype is labeled as medium-sized. This chain joins TRBV6-2 or TRBV6-3 and TRBJ2-5, with a tentative D call TRBD2 (7 bases). Trimming left V 6 bases short and J 5 bases short, with 16 bases between. Per germline, CDR1 MNHEY and CDR2 SVGEGT. CDR3 size: 14 residues. CDR3 DNA: TGTGCCAGCAGCCCATCGCGGGGGCAGGAGACCCAGTACTTC. Its translation is CASSPSRGQETQYF.

This clonotype has only a few counts. CDR3 residues: CSATQGATIYF. CDR3 in DNA: TGCAGCGCAACTCAGGGCGCCACCATATATTTT. The chain has TRBV29-1 and TRBJ1-3; possibly TRBD1 for D (5 bases). The germline V gene encodes CDR1 SQVTM and CDR2 ANQGSEA. Trimming removed 7 bases at V and 9 bases at J, with 13 bases between. The CDR3 has 11 amino acids. Full variable domain (outside the CDR3, taken from reference TRBV29-1 and TRBJ1-3): SAVISQKPSRDICQRGTSLTIQCQVDSQVTMMFWYRQQPGQSLTLIATANQGSEATYESGFVIDKFPISRPNLTFSTLTVSNMSPEDSSIYLCSATQGATIYFGEGSWLTVV.

This sequence joins TRBV6-5 and TRBJ1-2, with a tentative D call TRBD1 (6 bases). Germline V gives CDR1 MNHEY, CDR2 SVGAGI. The germline V and J ends were trimmed by 3 bases and 6 bases, with 8 bases remaining between them. The CDR3 loop spans 12 amino acids. The CDR3 DNA reads as TGTGCCAGCAGTTATAGGGGGGATGGCTACACCTTC. It specifies CASSYRGDGYTF.

V and J are TRBV20-1 and TRBJ2-1, with 13 bases aligning to TRBD2. The CDR3 sequence is 17 residues long. V shed 6 bases and J 6 bases; nucleotides not matched to a gene: 14. Germline CDR1 and CDR2: DFQATT and SNEGSKA (reference sequence). CDR3 bases: TGCAGTGCCTACCGGACTAGCGGGGGTCTAGATTTCAATGAGCAGTTCTTC. Protein product: CSAYRTSGGLDFNEQFF.

This clonotype was seen more than once but under ten times. V gene TRBV7-8 combines with J gene TRBJ1-1; D not certain. This CDR3 region has 13 residues. V lost 0 bases and J 4 bases, leaving 6 bases between the germline ends. Per germline, CDR1 SGHVS and CDR2 FQNEAQ. CDR3 amino acids: CASSLALGTEAFF. For the CDR3, the DNA is TGTGCCAGCAGCTTAGCGCTGGGCACTGAAGCTTTCTTT.

This clonotype was detected only a few times. The gene calls are TRBV2 and TRBJ1-5, with a weak D call TRBD1 (5 bases). The CDR3 spans 13 residues. CDR1 and CDR2 from the germline V gene are SNHLY and FYNNEI. The ends were cut back, 5 bases at V and 10 bases at J, with 15 bases in the middle. The CDR3 coding sequence is TGTGCCAGCAGTCTTACGGGGGGTCCCCCCCAGCATTTT. This translates into CASSLTGGPPQHF.

This chain joins TRBV2 and TRBJ2-7; 9 bases match TRBD1. V was pared by 6 bases and J by 1 base, with 10 bases of the junction left unmatched. The CDR3 totals 16 residues. Germline loops: CDR1 SNHLY, CDR2 FYNNEI. CDR3 in DNA: TGTGCCAGCAGCAAAGGGAAAGGGACAGGGTCCTACGAGCAGTACTTC. Protein product: CASSKGKGTGSYEQYF.

The genes are TRBV20-1 and TRBJ2-1; 12 nucleotides line up with TRBD1. The CDR3 has 15 amino acids. Germline loops: CDR1 DFQATT, CDR2 SNEGSKA (reference sequence). V dropped 6 bases and J dropped 8; count of bases not matched to a gene: 11. In DNA, the CDR3 is TGCAGTGCACAAACCGGGACAGGGGGCTCGGATGAGCAGTTCTTC. This encodes CSAQTGTGGSDEQFF.

This clonotype was picked up one time. J is TRBJ2-2 and V is TRBV7-2, with TRBD2 matching 12 bases. CDR1 is SGHTA and CDR2 is FQGNSA in the germline V gene. The CDR3 has 16 residues. The V and J ends lost 4 bases and 6 bases, in that order; junction bases with no gene match: 6. The CDR3 nucleotides are TGTGCCAGCAGCTCCTCTAGCGGGGGGGCGTCCGGGGAGCTGTTTTTT. Translation: CASSSSSGGASGELFF.

V and J are TRBV6-2 or TRBV6-3 and TRBJ2-5, with 9 bases aligning to TRBD1. With 4 bases clipped from V and 5 bases from J, the junction kept 20 bases outside the gene matches. This CDR3 has 19 amino acids. CDR1 MNHEY and CDR2 SVGEGT come from the germline V gene. This CDR3 is CASSFQLKSRDRAGETQYF. The CDR3 nucleotides are TGTGCCAGCAGTTTCCAACTGAAGTCCCGGGACAGGGCGGGGGAGACCCAGTACTTC.

This clonotype showed up just a few times. The chain has TRBV20-1 and TRBJ1-1, with D unclear. The CDR3 length is 14 residues. Germline V lookup: CDR1 DFQATT, CDR2 SNEGSKA (reference sequence). The CDR3 loop is CRPSRASLNTEAFF. The CDR3 DNA reads TGCAGGCCGAGTCGGGCCAGTTTGAACACTGAAGCTTTCTTT.

The V and J genes are TRBV27 and TRBJ2-3, with TRBD1 as a possible D gene (6 bases). This CDR3 comprises 15 residues. Germline loops: CDR1 MNHEY, CDR2 SMNVEV (reference sequence). V was trimmed by 7 bases and J by 3 bases, leaving 17 bases between them. CDR3 loop: CASTHLQTGTDTQYF. DNA for the CDR3: TGTGCCAGCACCCATCTGCAGACAGGAACAGATACGCAGTATTTT.

This clonotype was observed a handful of times. The rearrangement uses TRBV10-3 and TRBJ2-5; 10 nucleotides align to TRBD2. Looked up from germline, CDR1 is ENHRY and CDR2 is SYGVKD. The CDR3 spans 12 residues. V dropped 11 bases and J dropped 3; count of bases not matched to a gene: 3. Written as DNA, the CDR3 is TGTGCCGTAGGACTAGCGGAAGAGACCCAGTACTTC. It yields the protein CAVGLAEETQYF.

The chain links TRBV20-1 to TRBJ2-1; D is undetermined. Between the trimmed V and J ends, which lost 3 bases and 6 bases, there was a span of 9 bases. CDR3 size: 12 residues. Germline loops: CDR1 DFQATT, CDR2 SNEGSKA (reference sequence). This chain's CDR3 is CSARGYRNEQFF. CDR3 DNA: TGCAGTGCTAGGGGCTACCGCAATGAGCAGTTCTTC.

This clonotype was picked up a small number of times. V usage is TRBV5-4 and J usage is TRBJ2-3; 11 bases fit TRBD2. This CDR3 comprises 16 residues. Germline V gives CDR1 SGHNT, CDR2 YYREEE (reference sequence). The J segment lost 2 bases and the V segment lost 5 bases, leaving 7 bases of the junction unmatched. CDR3 protein: CASRAYSGGATDTQYF. In nucleotides, the CDR3 is TGTGCCAGCAGGGCGTATAGCGGGGGGGCCACAGATACGCAGTATTTT.